This TCR beta chain was obtained from a study of blood T cells in healthy people across ages. Study observations and caveats: Changes in expanded clonotypes were possibly confounded, as the CMV status of donors was unknown. A greater number of naive CD4+ cells and higher diversity distinguished long-lived donors from aged donors.

With regard to this clonotype: Its matching antigen is unknown.

Samples had at least 6 million PBMCs isolated from them. The use of a sample-barcoded 5' primer and a J-beta primer mix characterized a second PCR of roughly 7 to 12 cycles. All samples yielded 2.5 million or more CDR3-containing paired-end reads. TCRdb passed the 5' RACE reads through MiXCR, listing each CDR3 protein once. The sample yields about 570,000 distinct CDR3 sequences, about 26% seen once. Per germline, CDR1 GTSNPN and CDR2 SVGIG (reference sequence). The CDR3 spans 14 residues. V was pared by 3 bases and J by 7 bases, with 7 bases of the junction left unmatched. Source material: blood. This receptor was taken from a woman in her 70s in good health. The V gene is TRBV30, the J gene TRBJ1-5; TRBD1 agrees at 9 bases. CDR3 nucleotides: TGTGCCTGGAGCGCCGGGACAGGGTCGCAGCCCCAGCATTTT. Residues: CAWSAGTGSQPQHF.